The 14 T cell receptor beta chains below come from one sample, sequenced in a study of radiation and T cells in renal cell carcinoma. Profiled with immunoSEQ multiplex PCR; TCRdb holds only in-frame clones, not every one. The sample contains about 150,000 clones, about 87% of which appear only once. The time point: baseline pretreatment blood. Noted treatment: 15 Gy SBRT to primary tumor, nephrectomy 4 weeks later. Here the sequenced sample was blood, taken from a patient whose treatment included radiotherapy and nephrectomy. All receptors come from a woman in her 70s with renal cell carcinoma.

The chain is built from TRBV10-2 and TRBJ2-7; a weak D match, TRBD1 (6 bases). With 4 bases removed from V and 4 bases from J, the gap between germline ends came to 17 bases. Germline CDR1 reads WSHSY; CDR2 reads SAAADI. The length of the CDR3 is 15 residues. The CDR3 spells CASSGIRGISYEQYF. The CDR3 coding sequence is TGCGCCAGCAGTGGGATCAGGGGAATTTCGTACGAGCAGTACTTC.

The rearrangement links TRBV10-3 to TRBJ2-3; 12 positions match TRBD2. CDR1 is ENHRY and CDR2 is SYGVKD in the germline V gene. The CDR3 spans 15 residues. The V gene end was trimmed by 9 bases and the J gene end by 2 bases; junction bases not matched to a gene: 6. CDR3 sequence reads: CAIRTSGASTDTQYF. CDR3 nucleotide sequence: TGTGCCATAAGGACTAGCGGGGCGTCCACAGATACGCAGTATTTT.

The V call is TRBV4-3, the J call TRBJ1-2; D is undetermined. V dropped 0 bases and J dropped 4 bases, with 12 bases sitting between them. The CDR3 is 15 residues long. Germline CDR1 LGHNA, CDR2 YSLEER. The CDR3 DNA sequence: TGCGCCAGCAGCCAAGATCGGGAGAGGTTCTATGGCTACACCTTC. This sequence encodes CASSQDRERFYGYTF.

The rearrangement links TRBV2 to TRBJ1-2; TRBD1 might be the D (5 bases). CDR3 length: 13 residues. Trimming stripped 0 bases from V and 5 bases from J, with 7 bases between. Per the germline V gene, CDR1 is SNHLY and CDR2 is FYNNEI. This CDR3 reads CASSEADSYGYTF. CDR3 nucleotides: TGTGCCAGCAGTGAAGCAGACAGTTATGGCTACACCTTC.

The rearrangement links TRBV6-1 to TRBJ2-6; no firm D call. CDR1 and CDR2 from the germline V gene are MNHNS and SASEGT. The CDR3 has 17 residues. V gave up 0 bases and J gave up 0 bases, with 9 bases separating them. DNA of the CDR3: TGTGCCAGCAGTGAAGCGAGGATCTACTCTGGGGCCAACGTCCTGACTTTC. Translated: CASSEARIYSGANVLTF.

This chain links TRBV5-1 with TRBJ2-3; D may be TRBD2 (6 bases). With 2 bases removed from V and 2 bases from J, the gap between germline ends came to 12 bases. This CDR3 has 15 residues. In germline, CDR1 is SGHRS, CDR2 YFSETQ. CDR3 amino acids: CASSLIRGTTDTQYF. The CDR3 region has the DNA TGCGCCAGCAGCTTAATCCGGGGGACCACAGATACGCAGTATTTT. Full variable domain (missing parts from reference TRBV5-1 and TRBJ2-3): KAGVTQTPRYLIKTRGQQVTLSCSPISGHRSVSWYQQTPGQGLQFLFEYFSETQRNKGNFPGRFSGRQFSNSRSEMNVSTLELGDSALYLCASSLIRGTTDTQYFGPGTRLTVL.

This clone was counted a single time. This chain links TRBV4-3 with TRBJ1-4; 7 positions agree with TRBD1. Trimming removed 0 bases from V and 8 bases from J; junction bases left unmatched: 6. The germline V gene encodes CDR1 LGHNA and CDR2 YSLEER. The CDR3 sequence is 15 residues long. The CDR3 here is CASSQEGQGGEKLFF. The DNA for the CDR3 is TGCGCCAGCAGCCAAGAAGGGCAGGGGGGGGAAAAACTGTTTTTT.

This clone was seen just once. The J gene is TRBJ1-6, the V gene TRBV6-1; 7 bases map to TRBD1. CDR1 and CDR2 from the germline V gene are MNHNS and SASEGT. Trimming took 5 bases from V and 4 from J; bases not matched to a gene: 5. This CDR3 spans 15 amino acids. The CDR3 nucleotides read TGTGCCAGCAGTCCAGACAGGGAGTATAATTCACCCCTCCACTTT. It specifies CASSPDREYNSPLHF.

This chain joins TRBV6-1 and TRBJ1-2; D gene uncertain. The CDR3 consists of 15 residues. The V gene's germline CDR1 is MNHNS and CDR2 SASEGT. Between the trimmed V and J ends, which lost 6 bases and 7 bases, there was a span of 21 bases. The CDR3 reads CASRGPTTAAGGYTF. CDR3 nucleotide sequence: TGTGCCAGCAGGGGTCCGACCACGGCTGCCGGTGGCTACACCTTC.

This clone has only a few counts. This chain uses TRBV7-6 with TRBJ1-6; a possible D gene is TRBD1 (6 bases). The germline gives CDR1 SGHVS, CDR2 FNYEAQ. The CDR3 covers 16 residues. Trimming stripped 4 bases from V and 8 bases from J, with 18 bases between. The chain's CDR3 is CASSSVVGAGDSPLHF. CDR3 bases: TGTGCCAGCAGCTCGGTCGTGGGGGCCGGGGATTCACCCCTCCACTTT.

The rearrangement joins TRBV14 to TRBJ1-2, with 9 bases aligning to TRBD1. The CDR3 length is 15 residues. Trimming removed 5 bases from V and 3 bases from J; junction bases left unmatched: 7. Germline lookup yields CDR1 SGHDN and CDR2 FVKESK. The DNA of the CDR3 is TGTGCCAGCAGCAAACGGACAGGGGTGGACTATGGCTACACCTTC. Its translation is CASSKRTGVDYGYTF.

The chain carries TRBV9 and TRBJ2-2; 9 bases are shared with TRBD2. The CDR3 has 15 residues. Per germline, CDR1 SGDLS and CDR2 YYNGEE. Trimming removed 0 bases from V and 4 bases from J; junction bases left unmatched: 1. DNA of the CDR3: TGTGCCAGCAGCGTAGGCGGGGGGGCCACCGGGGAGCTGTTTTTT. This codes for CASSVGGGATGELFF. Based on the CDR3 plus reference TRBV9 and TRBJ2-2, the full variable domain is DSGVTQTPKHLITATGQRVTLRCSPRSGDLSVYWYQQSLDQGLQFLIQYYNGEERAKGNILERFSAQQFPDLHSELNLSSLELGDSALYFCASSVGGGATGELFFGEGSRLTVL.

The V call is TRBV11-2, the J call TRBJ1-6; D gene uncertain. The CDR3 extends over 14 amino acids. The ends were cut back, 2 bases at V and 6 bases at J, with 8 bases in the middle. Germline values: CDR1 SGHAT, CDR2 FQNNGV. The CDR3 sequence is CASSLKSPNSPLHF. CDR3 nucleotides: TGTGCCAGCAGCTTAAAGTCCCCTAATTCACCCCTCCACTTT.

In the case of this clone: An end of the junction differs from the germline gene, which may be a read error. This chain joins TRBV7-6 and TRBJ2-1; no definite D call. Germline CDR1 is SGHVS and CDR2 is FNYEAQ. The CDR3 covers 16 residues. The CDR3 here is CASSLGATYSYNEQFF. The DNA of the CDR3 is TGTGCCAGCAGCTTAGGAGCGACATACTCCTACAATGAGCAATTCTTC.